This T cell receptor beta chain was found in a study of beta chain features in type 1 diabetes. Study results and limitations: Shorter templates might be favored by PCR, equally in patients and controls.

This clone has only a few counts. Its antigen is not known. V lost 1 base to trimming and J lost 14 bases; unmatched junction nucleotides: 7. CDR1 is SGHAT, CDR2 FQNNGV, per germline. This CDR3 is 13 amino acids long. TCRB transcripts that were expressed got sequenced, as all of the isolated RNA had been reverse transcribed. The assay was immunoSEQ multiplex PCR, and TCRdb's table has in-frame clones only and misses some. Of about 330,000 clones detected, approximately 10% appear once; the ten largest clones hold around 0.015%. V and J are TRBV11-2 and TRBJ2-3; 9 nucleotides align to TRBD1. The origin of this receptor is a woman aged 25 to 39 in good health. Sequenced: naive CD4+ T cells from blood. The CDR3 is CASSLGPGQGPYF. Here the CDR3 DNA reads TGTGCCAGCAGCTTAGGACCGGGACAGGGTCCGTATTTT.